This record looks at one TCR beta chain sequence and its context. V lost 4 bases and J lost 5; bases outside the gene matches: 9. Per the germline V gene, CDR1 is SGHVS and CDR2 is FQNEAQ. The CDR3 runs 16 residues. This sample was included in a study of cytotoxic CD8 clonotypes in ibrutinib-treated CLL. Profiling relied on immunoSEQ multiplex PCR, and the TCRdb table lists in-frame clones only, not all of them. The sample holds 25,000 to 30,000 clones, 65% to 90% seen once. The TCR was taken from a human donor with chronic lymphocytic leukemia. This chain uses TRBV7-8 with TRBJ1-5; 9 positions agree with TRBD1. Here the sequenced sample was PBMCs, taken after 24 months of ibrutinib treatment. For the CDR3, the DNA is TGTGCCAGCAGCTATCAGGGCCGGACAGGGGATCAGCCCCAGCATTTT. This encodes CASSYQGRTGDQPQHF.